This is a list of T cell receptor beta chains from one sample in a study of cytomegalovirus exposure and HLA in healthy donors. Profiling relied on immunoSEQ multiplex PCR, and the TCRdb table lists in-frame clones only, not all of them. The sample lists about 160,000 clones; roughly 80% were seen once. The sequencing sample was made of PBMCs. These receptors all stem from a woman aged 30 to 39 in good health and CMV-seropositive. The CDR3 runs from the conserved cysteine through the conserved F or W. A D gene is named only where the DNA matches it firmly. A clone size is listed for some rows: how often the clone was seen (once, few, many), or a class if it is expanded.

CDR3aa: CASSLAGGSYEQYF
CDR3nt: TGTGCCAGCTCACTAGCGGGGGGTTCGTACGAGCAGTACTTC
j_gene: TRBJ2-7
v_gene: TRBV18
d_gene: TRBD2
abundance: few

CDR3aa: CASSVEGGPGNTIYF
CDR3nt: TGTGCCAGCAGCGTAGAAGGGGGCCCTGGAAACACCATATATTTT
j_gene: TRBJ1-3
v_gene: TRBV9
d_gene: TRBD1
abundance: -

CDR3aa: CASSFLGSATNEKLFF
CDR3nt: TGTGCCAGCAGTTTTTTGGGGAGTGCAACTAATGAAAAACTGTTTTTT
j_gene: TRBJ1-4
v_gene: TRBV28
d_gene: -
abundance: -

CDR3aa: CASSYSRGQDYGYTF
CDR3nt: TGTGCCAGCAGTTACTCCCGAGGGCAGGACTATGGCTACACCTTC
j_gene: TRBJ1-2
v_gene: TRBV6-6
d_gene: -
abundance: -

CDR3aa: CASSYRAGYSYEQYF
CDR3nt: TGTGCCAGCAGTTACAGGGCAGGGTACTCCTACGAGCAGTACTTC
j_gene: TRBJ2-7
v_gene: TRBV6-5
d_gene: -
abundance: once

CDR3aa: CASSIIGTGPGELFF
CDR3nt: TGTGCCAGTAGTATTATCGGGACAGGGCCCGGGGAGCTGTTTTTT
j_gene: TRBJ2-2
v_gene: TRBV19
d_gene: TRBD1
abundance: -

CDR3aa: CASSFSGGAAETQYF
CDR3nt: TGTGCCAGCAGCTTTAGCGGGGGGGCAGCAGAGACCCAGTACTTC
j_gene: TRBJ2-5
v_gene: TRBV7-2
d_gene: TRBD2
abundance: -

CDR3aa: CASSPLRHEQFF
CDR3nt: TGTGCCAGCAGCCCCTTGAGACACGAGCAGTTCTTC
j_gene: TRBJ2-1
v_gene: TRBV7-2
d_gene: -
abundance: -

CDR3aa: CASSPLGTGGNIQYF
CDR3nt: TGCGCCAGCAGCCCCCTAGGGACAGGGGGAAACATTCAGTACTTC
j_gene: TRBJ2-4
v_gene: TRBV4-3
d_gene: TRBD1
abundance: few

CDR3aa: CASSQQGGYGYTF
CDR3nt: TGTGCCAGCAGCCAACAGGGTGGCTATGGCTACACCTTC
j_gene: TRBJ1-2
v_gene: TRBV7-9
d_gene: -
abundance: -

CDR3aa: CASSLTLQGNGYTF
CDR3nt: TGTGCCAGCAGTCTAACCTTACAGGGGAATGGCTACACCTTC
j_gene: TRBJ1-2
v_gene: TRBV6-5
d_gene: TRBD1
abundance: -

CDR3aa: CASSLGGLGYTF
CDR3nt: TGTGCCAGCAGCTTAGGGGGGCTCGGCTACACCTTC
j_gene: TRBJ1-2
v_gene: TRBV7-9
d_gene: -
abundance: -

CDR3aa: CASSQGQSSTEAFF
CDR3nt: TGTGCCAGCAGTCAGGGACAGTCCTCCACTGAAGCTTTCTTT
j_gene: TRBJ1-1
v_gene: TRBV6-4
d_gene: TRBD1
abundance: few

CDR3aa: CATGPAGNEQFF
CDR3nt: TGTGCCACCGGCCCTGCAGGCAATGAGCAGTTCTTC
j_gene: TRBJ2-1
v_gene: TRBV7-2
d_gene: -
abundance: -

CDR3aa: CASSLDSGVNTGELFF
CDR3nt: TGTGCCAGCAGCTTAGATAGCGGGGTAAACACCGGGGAGCTGTTTTTT
j_gene: TRBJ2-2
v_gene: TRBV7-2
d_gene: TRBD2
abundance: -

CDR3aa: CASSEKADYGYTF
CDR3nt: TGTGCCAGCAGTGAAAAGGCGGACTATGGCTACACCTTC
j_gene: TRBJ1-2
v_gene: TRBV25-1
d_gene: -
abundance: -

CDR3aa: CASSPGTQFGGYTF
CDR3nt: TGTGCCAGCAGCCCCGGGACACAGTTTGGGGGCTACACCTTC
j_gene: TRBJ1-2
v_gene: TRBV7-9
d_gene: -
abundance: -

CDR3aa: CASSFPVGRGSSGANVLTF
CDR3nt: TGTGCCAGCAGTTTCCCGGTCGGCAGGGGAAGCTCTGGGGCCAACGTCCTGACTTTC
j_gene: TRBJ2-6
v_gene: TRBV28
d_gene: -
abundance: few

CDR3aa: CASSYSRAPGANVLTF
CDR3nt: TGTGCCAGCAGTTACTCGCGGGCGCCTGGGGCCAACGTCCTGACTTTC
j_gene: TRBJ2-6
v_gene: TRBV6-5
d_gene: -
abundance: -

CDR3aa: CASSQGSGLGSYNSPLHF
CDR3nt: TGCGCCAGCAGCCAAGGTTCGGGACTAGGGTCCTATAATTCACCCCTCCACTTT
j_gene: TRBJ1-6
v_gene: TRBV4-3
d_gene: -
abundance: -

CDR3aa: CASSLESAGETQYF
CDR3nt: TGTGCCAGCAGCCTAGAATCCGCGGGGGAGACCCAGTACTTC
j_gene: TRBJ2-5
v_gene: TRBV7-9
d_gene: -
abundance: -

CDR3aa: CASSFDELTDTQYF
CDR3nt: TGTGCCAGCAGCTTTGATGAGCTTACAGATACGCAGTATTTT
j_gene: TRBJ2-3
v_gene: TRBV7-9
d_gene: -
abundance: -

CDR3aa: CASSPTGTGGYGYTF
CDR3nt: TGTGCCAGCAGTCCTACCGGGACAGGGGGCTATGGCTACACCTTC
j_gene: TRBJ1-2
v_gene: TRBV6-6
d_gene: TRBD1
abundance: -

CDR3aa: CAITEGLAEMDSTDTQYF
CDR3nt: TGTGCCATCACAGAAGGGCTAGCGGAGATGGATAGCACAGATACGCAGTATTTT
j_gene: TRBJ2-3
v_gene: TRBV2
d_gene: TRBD2
abundance: -

CDR3aa: CASSWGGNEQFF
CDR3nt: TGTGCCAGCAGCTGGGGGGGAAATGAGCAGTTCTTC
j_gene: TRBJ2-1
v_gene: TRBV11-2
d_gene: TRBD2
abundance: -

CDR3aa: CAIRIGGTDSYEQYF
CDR3nt: TGTGCCATCCGAATTGGAGGGACAGACTCCTACGAGCAGTACTTC
j_gene: TRBJ2-7
v_gene: TRBV10-3
d_gene: -
abundance: few

CDR3aa: CASRQTGLTEAFF
CDR3nt: TGTGCCAGCAGGCAAACAGGGCTCACTGAAGCTTTCTTT
j_gene: TRBJ1-1
v_gene: TRBV6-1
d_gene: -
abundance: -

CDR3aa: CATKPGVGNGYTF
CDR3nt: TGTGCCACCAAACCCGGGGTAGGAAATGGCTACACCTTC
j_gene: TRBJ1-2
v_gene: TRBV6-5
d_gene: -
abundance: once

CDR3aa: CASSFRDRARSNTGELFF
CDR3nt: TGTGCCAGTAGTTTCCGGGACAGGGCTCGGTCGAACACCGGGGAGCTGTTTTTT
j_gene: TRBJ2-2
v_gene: TRBV19
d_gene: TRBD1
abundance: -

CDR3aa: CASSFGPGPSSGNTIYF
CDR3nt: TGCGCCAGCAGCTTTGGGCCAGGCCCCAGCTCTGGAAACACCATATATTTT
j_gene: TRBJ1-3
v_gene: TRBV5-1
d_gene: -
abundance: -

CDR3aa: CASGEYYGYTF
CDR3nt: TGTGCTTCCGGGGAGTACTATGGCTACACCTTC
j_gene: TRBJ1-2
v_gene: TRBV2
d_gene: -
abundance: -

CDR3aa: CARHQGGVYSYNEQFF
CDR3nt: TGCGCCAGACACCAAGGGGGGGTCTATTCCTACAATGAGCAGTTCTTC
j_gene: TRBJ2-1
v_gene: TRBV23-1
d_gene: -
abundance: -

CDR3aa: CASSPRGPGELFF
CDR3nt: TGTGCCAGCAGCCCGCGGGGCCCCGGGGAGCTGTTTTTT
j_gene: TRBJ2-2
v_gene: TRBV7-2
d_gene: -
abundance: -

CDR3aa: CASSLPGQGLEAFF
CDR3nt: TGTGCCAGCAGCTTGCCGGGACAGGGTTTAGAAGCTTTCTTT
j_gene: TRBJ1-1
v_gene: TRBV5-6
d_gene: TRBD1
abundance: -

CDR3aa: CASSFNRGRDEKLFF
CDR3nt: TGTGCCAGCAGCTTTAACAGGGGGCGAGATGAAAAACTGTTTTTT
j_gene: TRBJ1-4
v_gene: TRBV7-9
d_gene: TRBD1
abundance: few

CDR3aa: CASSLLSRDGYTF
CDR3nt: TGCGCCAGCAGCTTGTTGTCTCGGGATGGCTACACCTTC
j_gene: TRBJ1-2
v_gene: TRBV5-1
d_gene: -
abundance: -

CDR3aa: CASSADRGWLGYTF
CDR3nt: TGTGCCAGCAGCGCGGACAGGGGGTGGCTTGGCTACACCTTC
j_gene: TRBJ1-2
v_gene: TRBV5-6
d_gene: TRBD1
abundance: few

CDR3aa: CASGGGGGGETQYF
CDR3nt: TGTGCCAGCGGTGGGGGGGGCGGCGGAGAGACCCAGTACTTC
j_gene: TRBJ2-5
v_gene: TRBV5-6
d_gene: -
abundance: few

CDR3aa: CASSLAREEAEAFF
CDR3nt: TGTGCCAGCAGCTTAGCCAGGGAAGAGGCTGAAGCTTTCTTT
j_gene: TRBJ1-1
v_gene: TRBV7-9
d_gene: -
abundance: -

CDR3aa: CSVEGWGGQEKLFF
CDR3nt: TGCAGCGTTGAGGGGTGGGGCGGTCAAGAAAAACTGTTTTTT
j_gene: TRBJ1-4
v_gene: TRBV29-1
d_gene: -
abundance: few

CDR3aa: CASSAEQDRGRTTGELFF
CDR3nt: TGTGCCAGCAGCGCCGAACAAGACAGGGGGCGCACCACCGGGGAGCTGTTTTTT
j_gene: TRBJ2-2
v_gene: TRBV21-1
d_gene: -
abundance: -

CDR3aa: CASSSGQYF
CDR3nt: TGTGCCAGCAGTAGCGGACAGTACTTC
j_gene: TRBJ2-7
v_gene: TRBV6-5
d_gene: -
abundance: -

CDR3aa: CASSPRLAGAVDNEQFF
CDR3nt: TGTGCCAGCAGCCCGAGACTAGCGGGGGCGGTCGACAATGAGCAGTTCTTC
j_gene: TRBJ2-1
v_gene: TRBV11-2
d_gene: TRBD2
abundance: once

CDR3aa: CASSIGGGGSQPQHF
CDR3nt: TGTGCCAGTAGTATAGGGGGCGGGGGCAGTCAGCCCCAGCATTTT
j_gene: TRBJ1-5
v_gene: TRBV19
d_gene: -
abundance: -